This TCR beta chain was found in a study of cytomegalovirus exposure and HLA in healthy donors. Overall study results and limits: Immune exposure was documented only through CMV serostatus.

In the PCR, 60 Vbeta and 13 Jbeta primers were used. Assay: immunoSEQ multiplex PCR; the TCRdb copy retains only in-frame clones and omits some. The sample has around 140,000 clones; 70% to 90% are singletons. On this clone itself: The antigen remains undetermined.

V lost 5 bases to trimming and J lost 3 bases, with 14 bases between them. Germline values: CDR1 PRHDT, CDR2 FYEKMQ (reference sequence). This CDR3 has 14 residues. J is TRBJ2-7 and V is TRBV13, with a weak D call TRBD2 (6 bases). This clonotype was obtained from a man aged 35 to 55 in good health and CMV-seronegative. Sequences were obtained from PBMCs. CDR3 coding DNA: TGTGCCAGCAGCCCACGGGGGAAGGTCTACGAGCAGTACTTC. Amino acids: CASSPRGKVYEQYF. Drawing the rest from reference TRBV13 and TRBJ2-7, the complete variable domain is AAGVIQSPRHLIKEKRETATLKCYPIPRHDTVYWYQQGPGQDPQFLISFYEKMQSDKGSIPDRFSAQQFSDYHSELNMSSLELGDSALYFCASSPRGKVYEQYFGPGTRLTVT.